This entry lists 31 T cell receptor beta chains sequenced from one sample in a study of cytomegalovirus exposure and HLA in healthy donors. PCR employed 60 Vbeta and 13 Jbeta primers. Produced via immunoSEQ multiplex PCR; TCRdb's table is partial and in-frame only. The sample includes some 190,000 clones, 77% seen only once; the top ten take about 1.5%. The source material was PBMCs. All receptors derive from a man aged 18-30 years in good health and CMV-seronegative.

This clone was recorded once. This sequence joins TRBV7-8 and TRBJ2-7; TRBD2 aligns across 9 bases. CDR3 length: 15 residues. Losses at the gene ends were 3 bases for V and 3 bases for J; bases not matched to a gene: 6. Looked up from germline, CDR1 is SGHVS and CDR2 is FQNEAQ. The CDR3 nucleotides are TGTGCCAGCAGCTTCAAGGCTAGCGGGGTCTACGAGCAGTACTTC. Its translation is CASSFKASGVYEQYF.

This chain joins TRBV7-9 and TRBJ2-1; perhaps TRBD1 as D (6 bases). The CDR3 is 13 amino acids. Trimming stripped 6 bases from V and 7 bases from J, with 13 bases between. Germline CDR1 reads SEHNR; CDR2 reads FQNEAQ (reference sequence). The CDR3 bases are TGTGCCAGCAGGTCGGCAGGGACAAATGAGCAGTTCTTC. Translated, it gives CASRSAGTNEQFF.

The chain couples TRBV19 to TRBJ2-7, with 8 bases fitting TRBD1. There are 13 residues in the CDR3. V lost 4 bases to trimming and J lost 3 bases; unmatched junction nucleotides: 2. Germline V gene lookup returns CDR1 LNHDA and CDR2 SQIVND (reference sequence). The CDR3 DNA reads TGTGCCAGTAGTAACGGACAGGGCTACGAGCAGTACTTC. It codes for CASSNGQGYEQYF.

The chain links TRBV2 to TRBJ2-1; D is possibly TRBD2 (5 bases). Germline CDR1 and CDR2: SNHLY and FYNNEI. Trimming left V 9 bases short and J 9 bases short, with 18 bases between. This CDR3 region has 13 residues. The CDR3 DNA sequence: TGTGCCAGATCCCCGGGAATTGAGTTTGAGCAGTTCTTC. Amino acids: CARSPGIEFEQFF.

The rearrangement joins TRBV19 to TRBJ1-5; no clear D gene. The CDR3 runs to 17 residues. Trimming took off 2 bases at V and 3 bases at J, with 17 bases between the two ends. Germline V CDR1 and CDR2: LNHDA, SQIVND (reference sequence). CDR3 DNA sequence: TGTGCCAGTAGTATATTTTCTTCAGTTTTCCTCAATCAGCCCCAGCATTTT. This encodes CASSIFSSVFLNQPQHF.

The genes are TRBV4-3 and TRBJ1-1; no clear D. CDR3 length: 12 residues. Trimming pared 0 bases from V and 10 bases from J, leaving 9 bases between. The germline CDR1 and CDR2 sequences are LGHNA and YSLEER. The CDR3 DNA follows: TGCGCCAGCAGCCAAGAAGGGAGGAGAGCTTTCTTT. This encodes CASSQEGRRAFF.

The V and J genes are TRBV6-6 and TRBJ2-7, with 9 bases matching TRBD1. The CDR3 has 14 amino acids. CDR1 MNHNY and CDR2 SVGAGI come from the germline V gene (reference sequence). Losses at the gene ends were 6 bases for V and 1 base for J; bases not matched to a gene: 4. CDR3 protein: CASRGQGESYEQYF. The DNA for the CDR3 is TGTGCCAGCAGGGGACAGGGAGAATCCTACGAGCAGTACTTC.

This clone was observed a handful of times. The chain employs TRBV2 and TRBJ2-2; TRBD1 is a possible D gene (6 bases). CDR1 and CDR2 (germline): SNHLY, FYNNEI. Deletions cut 5 bases from V and 1 base from J, with 14 bases between. The CDR3 is 16 amino acids. CDR3 nucleotide sequence: TGTGCCAGCAGTCGAACAGGGTTAGGGAACACCGGGGAGCTGTTTTTT. Protein sequence: CASSRTGLGNTGELFF.

The gene calls are TRBV4-1 and TRBJ1-5, with D perhaps TRBD1 (5 bases). Germline-derived CDR1 and CDR2 are MGHRA and YSYEKL. Trimming cost V 1 base and J 7 bases, with 23 bases left between them. This CDR3 contains 18 residues. The CDR3: CASSQAPTTRGSRQPQHF. In nucleotides, the CDR3 is TGCGCCAGCAGCCAAGCCCCAACGACGCGGGGGTCTAGGCAGCCCCAGCATTTT.

The chain employs TRBV27 and TRBJ1-1; TRBD1 might be the D (6 bases). The germline V and J ends were trimmed by 6 bases and 1 base, with 12 bases remaining between them. This CDR3 has 14 amino acids. In germline, CDR1 is MNHEY, CDR2 SMNVEV (reference sequence). The CDR3 is CASRTGSPNTEAFF. CDR3 nucleotides: TGTGCCAGCAGAACAGGGAGCCCGAACACTGAAGCTTTCTTT.

This CDR3 reads CASSYHGQGNTDTQYF. The CDR3, as DNA: TGTGCCAGCAGTTACCACGGACAGGGGAATACAGATACGCAGTATTTT. This chain joins TRBV6-5 and TRBJ2-3, with 9 bases identical to TRBD1. This CDR3 comprises 16 residues. V lost 2 bases to trimming and J lost 3 bases; unmatched junction nucleotides: 6. Germline-derived CDR1 and CDR2 are MNHEY and SVGAGI.

This rearrangement joins TRBV30 to TRBJ2-3; TRBD2 is a possible D gene (5 bases). This CDR3 region has 14 residues. The V end lost 0 bases, the J end lost 2 bases, and 9 bases lay between the germline ends. The V gene's germline CDR1 is GTSNPN and CDR2 SVGIG (reference sequence). The CDR3 here is CAWSVLGHTDTQYF. The DNA for the CDR3 is TGTGCCTGGAGTGTACTAGGCCACACAGATACGCAGTATTTT. The entire variable domain, with the rest obtained from reference TRBV30 and TRBJ2-3, is as follows: SQTIHQWPATLVQPVGSPLSLECTVEGTSNPNLYWYRQAAGRGLQLLFYSVGIGQISSEVPQNLSASRPQDRQFILSSKKLLLSDSGFYLCAWSVLGHTDTQYFGPGTRLTVL.

The CDR3 nucleotides read TGTGCCAGCAGTGAATATCCGTTTTCAGGGTGGGCCAAAAACATTCAGTACTTC. This codes for CASSEYPFSGWAKNIQYF. The chain couples TRBV25-1 to TRBJ2-4, with a weak D call TRBD1 (5 bases). V was clipped by 0 bases and J by 1 base, with 16 bases between them. Germline CDR1 is MGHDK and CDR2 is SYGVNS. CDR3 size: 18 residues.

The rearrangement links TRBV2 to TRBJ1-5; 7 bases are a match to TRBD1. The germline V gene encodes CDR1 SNHLY and CDR2 FYNNEI. The CDR3 is made up of 16 amino acids. V gave up 3 bases and J gave up 3 bases; unmatched junction bases: 8. Here the CDR3 reads CASSDDGQVANQPQHF. As DNA, the CDR3 is TGTGCCAGCAGTGACGACGGACAGGTCGCCAATCAGCCCCAGCATTTT.

V is TRBV29-1 and J is TRBJ2-3; the D is unclear. Germline V gives CDR1 SQVTM, CDR2 ANQGSEA. Trimming shortened V by 3 bases and J by 5 bases, and 12 bases separated the two germline ends. CDR3 size: 13 residues. CDR3 coding DNA: TGCAGCGTTGATAACCGTGCAGGAGATACGCAGTATTTT. Amino acid sequence: CSVDNRAGDTQYF.

V usage is TRBV28 and J usage is TRBJ2-2; 12 nucleotides line up with TRBD1. Germline V gives CDR1 MDHEN, CDR2 SYDVKM. CDR3 length: 17 amino acids. The V gene end was trimmed by 8 bases and the J gene end by 7 bases; junction bases not matched to a gene: 14. The DNA of the CDR3 is TGTGCCAGCGGCGGACTCCGGGACAGGGGGCAGATCGGGGAGCTGTTTTTT. Protein sequence: CASGGLRDRGQIGELFF.

The chain joins TRBV30 to TRBJ1-5; no reliable D call. The CDR3 spans 15 residues. Germline assignment: CDR1 GTSNPN and CDR2 SVGIG (reference sequence). V was trimmed by 0 bases and J by 0 bases, leaving 9 bases between them. In DNA form, the CDR3 reads TGTGCCTGGAGTGTGGCCACGTATAGCAATCAGCCCCAGCATTTT. It yields the protein CAWSVATYSNQPQHF.

The V gene is TRBV18, the J gene TRBJ2-7; 9 bases line up with TRBD1. V was clipped by 0 bases and J by 5 bases; unmatched bases: 2. Per germline, CDR1 KGHSH and CDR2 LQKENI. The CDR3 runs to 14 residues. The CDR3 here is CASSPPRTGDEQYF. As DNA, the CDR3 is TGTGCCAGCTCACCACCTAGGACAGGGGACGAGCAGTACTTC. Full variable domain (outside the CDR3, taken from reference TRBV18 and TRBJ2-7): NAGVMQNPRHLVRRRGQEARLRCSPMKGHSHVYWYRQLPEEGLKFMVYLQKENIIDESGMPKERFSAEFPKEGPSILRIQQVVRGDSAAYFCASSPPRTGDEQYFGPGTRLTVT.

The rearrangement joins TRBV11-2 to TRBJ2-3; 9 bases are shared with TRBD2. Germline loops: CDR1 SGHAT, CDR2 FQNNGV. The CDR3 has 16 amino acids. V gave up 2 bases and J gave up 1 base; unmatched junction bases: 4. The CDR3 DNA sequence: TGTGCCAGCAGCTTACGCGGGAGGGCCGGCACAGATACGCAGTATTTT. Amino acid sequence: CASSLRGRAGTDTQYF.

The V and J genes are TRBV5-1 and TRBJ1-2; D is uncertain. CDR1 SGHRS and CDR2 YFSETQ come from the germline V gene. The V end lost 0 bases, the J end lost 1 base, and 4 bases lay between the germline ends. The CDR3 is 13 residues long. The CDR3 spells CASSLDINYGYTF. The CDR3 coding sequence is TGCGCCAGCAGCTTGGATATTAACTATGGCTACACCTTC.

This chain connects TRBV6-5 to TRBJ2-2; 9 nucleotides align to TRBD2. Germline V gene sequence: CDR1 MNHEY, CDR2 SVGAGI. Unmatched junction bases numbered 7, after V lost 2 bases and J lost 9 bases. This CDR3 has 15 residues. The CDR3 bases are TGTGCCAGCAGTTACCGGCGGGAGGGACACAGGGAGCTGTTTTTT. Translation gives CASSYRREGHRELFF.

This clone was observed a handful of times. The chain recombines TRBV15 with TRBJ2-5; tentatively, D is TRBD2 (6 bases). Gene TRBJ2-7 matches the end of the DNA better, so the J call may be wrong. The CDR3 covers 14 residues. Germline V gene sequence: CDR1 LNHNV, CDR2 YYDKDF (reference sequence). CDR3 sequence: CATSGGGSSYEQYF. DNA of the CDR3: TGTGCCACCAGCGGGGGAGGAAGCTCCTACGAGCAGTACTTC.

This chain uses TRBV7-9 with TRBJ2-7; 12 positions match TRBD2. This CDR3 is 14 amino acids long. Trimming took 10 bases from V and 2 from J; bases not matched to a gene: 6. From germline, CDR1 is SEHNR and CDR2 FQNEAQ (reference sequence). CDR3 DNA: TGTGCCACCCGGACTAGCGGGGCCCCCTACGAGCAGTACTTC. As protein: CATRTSGAPYEQYF. Full variable domain (rest looked up from reference TRBV7-9 and TRBJ2-7): DTGVSQNPRHKITKRGQNVTFRCDPISEHNRLYWYRQTLGQGPEFLTYFQNEAQLEKSRLLSDRFSAERPKGSFSTLEIQRTEQGDSAMYLCATRTSGAPYEQYFGPGTRLTVT.

The chain combines TRBV7-2 with TRBJ1-2, with TRBD1 as a possible D gene (5 bases). Germline V lookup: CDR1 SGHTA, CDR2 FQGNSA. CDR3 length equals 12 residues. Between the trimmed V and J ends, which lost 5 bases and 8 bases, there was a span of 12 bases. CDR3 in amino acids: CASSSRVLGYTF. DNA for the CDR3: TGTGCCAGCAGCAGCAGGGTTTTGGGCTACACCTTC.

The genes are TRBV6-5 and TRBJ1-5; D possibly corresponds to TRBD1 (6 bases). The CDR3 loop spans 15 amino acids. Germline V lookup: CDR1 MNHEY, CDR2 SVGAGI. Trimming cost V 5 bases and J 3 bases, with 14 bases left between them. CDR3 region: CASSVDRSDNQPQHF. For the CDR3, the DNA is TGTGCCAGCAGTGTGGACAGATCCGACAATCAGCCCCAGCATTTT.

The gene calls are TRBV6-6 and TRBJ2-3; D call uncertain. This CDR3 region has 16 residues. V shed 6 bases and J shed 1 base, with 17 bases lying between them. The germline V gene has CDR1 MNHNY and CDR2 SVGAGI (reference sequence). Here the CDR3 DNA reads TGTGCCAGCAGCTATTCGGCGAGGTTTCGCACAGATACGCAGTATTTT. Protein: CASSYSARFRTDTQYF.

V is TRBV7-2 and J is TRBJ1-5, with D uncertain. Per germline, CDR1 SGHTA and CDR2 FQGNSA. The ends were cut back, 2 bases at V and 4 bases at J, with 12 bases in the middle. CDR3 length: 15 amino acids. The CDR3 sequence: CASSLWRTANQPQHF. The DNA for the CDR3 is TGTGCCAGCAGCTTATGGAGGACTGCGAATCAGCCCCAGCATTTT.

The chain employs TRBV30 and TRBJ1-1; 8 bases agree with TRBD1. This CDR3 contains 13 residues. The V gene's germline CDR1 is GTSNPN and CDR2 SVGIG (reference sequence). Germline trimming cut 1 base from V and 4 bases from J; bases unmatched to any gene: 2. The CDR3 here is CAWSADRATEAFF. The CDR3 DNA is TGTGCCTGGAGTGCGGACAGGGCCACTGAAGCTTTCTTT.

The chain joins TRBV29-1 to TRBJ1-2, with 8 nucleotides matching TRBD1. The V and J ends lost 2 bases and 5 bases, in that order; junction bases with no gene match: 7. The germline CDR1 and CDR2 sequences are SQVTM and ANQGSEA. The length of the CDR3 is 14 residues. CDR3 protein: CSVESDREGYGYTF. Written as DNA, the CDR3 is TGCAGCGTTGAATCGGACAGGGAAGGGTATGGCTACACCTTC. The full variable domain, its missing parts supplied by reference TRBV29-1 and TRBJ1-2, is SAVISQKPSRDICQRGTSLTIQCQVDSQVTMMFWYRQQPGQSLTLIATANQGSEATYESGFVIDKFPISRPNLTFSTLTVSNMSPEDSSIYLCSVESDREGYGYTFGSGTRLTVV.

This clone was seen just once. The rearrangement uses TRBV6-1 and TRBJ2-1; D is uncertain. Germline-derived CDR1 and CDR2 are MNHNS and SASEGT. V lost 4 bases and J lost 7, with 11 bases in between. The CDR3 is 13 residues long. CDR3 in DNA: TGTGCCAGCAGTGGAGCGCACGGGAATGAGCAGTTCTTC. This codes for CASSGAHGNEQFF.

The chain is built from TRBV28 and TRBJ2-7; unclear D gene. CDR1 and CDR2 (germline): MDHEN, SYDVKM. This CDR3 is built from 11 residues. The V end lost 3 bases, the J end lost 3 bases, and 3 bases lay between the germline ends. CDR3 DNA sequence: TGTGCCAGCAGTTTCCGCTACGAGCAGTACTTC. Translation gives CASSFRYEQYF.